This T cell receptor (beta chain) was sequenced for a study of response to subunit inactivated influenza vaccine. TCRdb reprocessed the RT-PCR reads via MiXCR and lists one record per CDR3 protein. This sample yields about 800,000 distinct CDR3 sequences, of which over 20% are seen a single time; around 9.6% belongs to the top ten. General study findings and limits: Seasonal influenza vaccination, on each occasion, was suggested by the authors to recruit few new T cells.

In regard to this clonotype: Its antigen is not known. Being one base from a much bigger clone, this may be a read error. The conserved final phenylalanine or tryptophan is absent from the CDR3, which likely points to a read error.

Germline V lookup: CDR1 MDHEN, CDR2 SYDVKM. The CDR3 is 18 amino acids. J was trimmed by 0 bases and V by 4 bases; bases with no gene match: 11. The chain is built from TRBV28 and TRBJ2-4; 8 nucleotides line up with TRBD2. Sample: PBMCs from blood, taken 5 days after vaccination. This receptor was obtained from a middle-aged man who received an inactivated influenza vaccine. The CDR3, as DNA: TGTGCCAGCAGTTATCTAGCGGGTCCAGCCCTAGCCAAAAACATTCAGTACTCC. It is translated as CASSYLAGPALAKNIQYS.